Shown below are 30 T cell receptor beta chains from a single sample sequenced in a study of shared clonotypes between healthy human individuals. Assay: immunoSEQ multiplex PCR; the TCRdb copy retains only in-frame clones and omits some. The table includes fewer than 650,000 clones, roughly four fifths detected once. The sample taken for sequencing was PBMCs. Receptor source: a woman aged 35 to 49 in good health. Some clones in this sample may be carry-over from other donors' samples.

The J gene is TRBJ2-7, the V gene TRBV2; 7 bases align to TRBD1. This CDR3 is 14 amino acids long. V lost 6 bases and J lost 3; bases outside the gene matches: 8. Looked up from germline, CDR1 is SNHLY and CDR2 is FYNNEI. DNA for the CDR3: TGTGCCAGCAGGGGGGTGAACAGGGGCTACGAGCAGTACTTC. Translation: CASRGVNRGYEQYF.

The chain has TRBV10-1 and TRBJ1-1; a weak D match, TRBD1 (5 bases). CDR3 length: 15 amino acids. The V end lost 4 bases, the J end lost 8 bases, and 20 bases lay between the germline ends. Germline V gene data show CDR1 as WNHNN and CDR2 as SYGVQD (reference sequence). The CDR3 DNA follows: TGCGCCAGCAGTGGTCGACGACCAACAGGAGGAGAAGCTTTCTTT. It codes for CASSGRRPTGGEAFF.

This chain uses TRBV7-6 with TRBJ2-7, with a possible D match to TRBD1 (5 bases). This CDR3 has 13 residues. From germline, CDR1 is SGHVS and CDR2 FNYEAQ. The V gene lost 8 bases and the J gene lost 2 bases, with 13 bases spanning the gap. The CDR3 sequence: CASGTPGTYEQYF. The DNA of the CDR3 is TGTGCCAGCGGCACCCCAGGGACCTACGAGCAGTACTTC.

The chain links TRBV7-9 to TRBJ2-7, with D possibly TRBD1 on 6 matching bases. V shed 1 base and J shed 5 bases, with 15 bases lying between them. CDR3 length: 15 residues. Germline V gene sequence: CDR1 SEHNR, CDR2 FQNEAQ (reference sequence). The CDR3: CASSLGGPRGHEQYF. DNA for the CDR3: TGTGCCAGCAGCTTAGGAGGGCCCAGGGGCCACGAGCAGTACTTC.

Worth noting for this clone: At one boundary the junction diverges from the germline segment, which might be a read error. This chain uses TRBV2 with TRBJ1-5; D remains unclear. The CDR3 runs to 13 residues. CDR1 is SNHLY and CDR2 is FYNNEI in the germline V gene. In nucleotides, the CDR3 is TGTGCCAGCAGTTACGAGGAGAATCAGCGCCAGCATTTT. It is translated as CASSYEENQRQHF. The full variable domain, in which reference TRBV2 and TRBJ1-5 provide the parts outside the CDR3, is EPEVTQTPSHQVTQMGQEVILRCVPISNHLYFYWYRQILGQKVEFLVSFYNNEISEKSEIFDDQFSVERPDGSNFTLKIRSTKLEDSAMYFCASSYEENQRQHFGDGTRLSIL.

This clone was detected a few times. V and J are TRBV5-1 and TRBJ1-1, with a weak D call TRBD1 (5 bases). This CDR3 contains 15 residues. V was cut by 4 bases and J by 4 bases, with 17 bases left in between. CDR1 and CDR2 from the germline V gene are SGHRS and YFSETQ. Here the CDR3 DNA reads TGCGCCAGCAGCCCCTCGGCAGGGTTGACCACTGAAGCTTTCTTT. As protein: CASSPSAGLTTEAFF.

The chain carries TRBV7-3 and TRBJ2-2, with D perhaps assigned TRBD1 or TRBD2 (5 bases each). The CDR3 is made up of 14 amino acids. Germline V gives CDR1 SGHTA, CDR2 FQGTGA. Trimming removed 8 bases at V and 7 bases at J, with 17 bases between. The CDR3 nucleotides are TGTGCCAGCGCCCGCAGGGAGCGAGGCGGGGAGCTGTTTTTT. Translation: CASARRERGGELFF.

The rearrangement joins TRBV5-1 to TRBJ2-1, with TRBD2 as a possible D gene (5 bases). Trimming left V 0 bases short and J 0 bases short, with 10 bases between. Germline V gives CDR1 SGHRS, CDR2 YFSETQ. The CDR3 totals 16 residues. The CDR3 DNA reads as TGCGCCAGCAGCTTGGACGGAGGAAGCTCCTACAATGAGCAGTTCTTC. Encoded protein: CASSLDGGSSYNEQFF.

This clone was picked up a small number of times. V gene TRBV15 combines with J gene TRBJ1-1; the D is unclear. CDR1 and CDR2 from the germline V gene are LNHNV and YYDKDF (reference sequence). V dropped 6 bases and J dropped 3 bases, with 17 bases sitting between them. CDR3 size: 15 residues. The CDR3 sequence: CATRSAAPLDTEAFF. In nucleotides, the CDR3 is TGTGCCACCAGGTCTGCAGCTCCCTTGGACACTGAAGCTTTCTTT.

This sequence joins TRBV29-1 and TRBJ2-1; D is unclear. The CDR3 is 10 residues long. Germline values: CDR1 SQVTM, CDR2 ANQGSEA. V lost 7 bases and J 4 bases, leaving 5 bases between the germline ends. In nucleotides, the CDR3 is TGCAGCGCAATATACAATGAGCAGTTCTTC. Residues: CSAIYNEQFF.

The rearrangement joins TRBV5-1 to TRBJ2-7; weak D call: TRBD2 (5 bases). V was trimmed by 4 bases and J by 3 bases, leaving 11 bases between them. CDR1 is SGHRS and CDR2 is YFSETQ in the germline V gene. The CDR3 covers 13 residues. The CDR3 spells CASSPSRDYEQYF. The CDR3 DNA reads TGCGCCAGCAGCCCAAGCCGGGACTACGAGCAGTACTTC.

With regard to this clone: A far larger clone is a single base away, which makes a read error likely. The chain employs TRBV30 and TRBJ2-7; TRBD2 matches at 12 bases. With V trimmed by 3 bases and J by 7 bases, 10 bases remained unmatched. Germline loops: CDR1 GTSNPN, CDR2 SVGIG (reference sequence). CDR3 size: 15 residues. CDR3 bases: TGTGCCTGGAGACTAGCGGGAGGATTGTGGGGTGAGCAGTACTTC. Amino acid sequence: CAWRLAGGLWGEQYF.

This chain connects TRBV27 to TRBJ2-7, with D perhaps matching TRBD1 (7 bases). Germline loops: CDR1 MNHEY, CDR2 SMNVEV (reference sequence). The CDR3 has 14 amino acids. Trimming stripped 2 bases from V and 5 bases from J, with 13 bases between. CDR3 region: CASSLTTGRHEQYF. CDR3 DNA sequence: TGTGCCAGCAGTTTAACGACAGGGAGGCACGAGCAGTACTTC.

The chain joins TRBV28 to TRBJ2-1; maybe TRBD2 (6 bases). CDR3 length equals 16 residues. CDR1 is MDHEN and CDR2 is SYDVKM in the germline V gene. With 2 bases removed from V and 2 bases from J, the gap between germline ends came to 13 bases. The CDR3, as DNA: TGTGCCAGCAGTTTACTTCGCGGGGCCGCCTACAATGAGCAGTTCTTC. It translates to CASSLLRGAAYNEQFF.

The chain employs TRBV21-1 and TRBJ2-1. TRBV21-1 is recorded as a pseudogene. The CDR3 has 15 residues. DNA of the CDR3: TGTGCCAGCAGCCACCGGGACGGATCCTACAATGAGCAGTTCTTC. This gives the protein CASSHRDGSYNEQFF.

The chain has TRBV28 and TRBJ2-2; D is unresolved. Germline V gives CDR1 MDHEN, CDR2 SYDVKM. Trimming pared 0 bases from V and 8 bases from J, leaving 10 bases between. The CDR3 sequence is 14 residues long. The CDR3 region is CASSLWYTKGELFF. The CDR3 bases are TGTGCCAGCAGTTTATGGTATACTAAGGGGGAGCTGTTTTTT.

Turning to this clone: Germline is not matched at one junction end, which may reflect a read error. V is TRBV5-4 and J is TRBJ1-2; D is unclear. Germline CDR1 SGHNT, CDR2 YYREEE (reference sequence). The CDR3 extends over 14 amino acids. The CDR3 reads CASSREALNYGYTF. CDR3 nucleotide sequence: TGCGCCAGCAGCCGAGAGGCCCTAAACTATGGCTACACCTTC.

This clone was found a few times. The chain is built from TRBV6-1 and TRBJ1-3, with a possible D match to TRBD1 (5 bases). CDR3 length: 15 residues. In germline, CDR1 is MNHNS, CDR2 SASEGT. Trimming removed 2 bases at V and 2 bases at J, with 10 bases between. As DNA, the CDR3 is TGTGCCAGCAGTGAACTCCTGGGGGCTGGAAACACCATATATTTT. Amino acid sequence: CASSELLGAGNTIYF.

The CDR3 coding sequence is TGTGCCAGCAGGCGGGCAGGGCGCGAGCAGTACTTC. Its translation: CASRRAGREQYF. The V call is TRBV2, the J call TRBJ2-7, with D possibly being TRBD1 or TRBD2 (5 bases each). From germline, CDR1 is SNHLY and CDR2 FYNNEI. The CDR3 contains 12 residues. Trimming removed 6 bases from V and 6 bases from J, with 12 bases in between.

CDR3 coding DNA: TGTGCCAGCAGCACTCGGGACGGACCCTACGAGCAGTACTTC. This gives the protein CASSTRDGPYEQYF. The chain has TRBV7-2 and TRBJ2-7, with D possibly being TRBD1 or TRBD2 (5 bases each). V was clipped by 5 bases and J by 2 bases, with 13 bases between them. Germline V gene data show CDR1 as SGHTA and CDR2 as FQGNSA. This CDR3 has 14 residues.

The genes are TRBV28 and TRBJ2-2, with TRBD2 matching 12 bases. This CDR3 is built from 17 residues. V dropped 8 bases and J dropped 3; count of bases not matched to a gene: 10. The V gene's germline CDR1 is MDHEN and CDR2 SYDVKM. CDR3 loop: CASYPSGRAVYTGELFF. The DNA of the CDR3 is TGTGCCAGCTACCCTAGCGGGAGGGCCGTTTACACCGGGGAGCTGTTTTTT.

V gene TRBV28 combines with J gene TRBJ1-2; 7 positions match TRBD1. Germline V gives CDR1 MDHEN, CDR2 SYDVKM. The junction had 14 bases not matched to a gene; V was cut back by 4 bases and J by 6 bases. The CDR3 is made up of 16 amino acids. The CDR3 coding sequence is TGTGCCAGCAGTTCACCGGGACAGATGGGGTCGAATGGCTACACCTTC. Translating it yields CASSSPGQMGSNGYTF.

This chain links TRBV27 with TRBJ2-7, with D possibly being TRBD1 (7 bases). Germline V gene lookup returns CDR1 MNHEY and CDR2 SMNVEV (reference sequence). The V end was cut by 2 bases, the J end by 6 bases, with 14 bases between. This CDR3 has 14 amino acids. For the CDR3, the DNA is TGTGCCAGCAGTTTAGGAGGGGGCGGCTCCGAGCAGTACTTC. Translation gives CASSLGGGGSEQYF.

The DNA of the CDR3 is TGTGCCTGGAGTCTAGCGGGGCCCTACGAGCAGTACTTC. Residues: CAWSLAGPYEQYF. The rearrangement links TRBV30 to TRBJ2-7, with TRBD2 identical over 9 bases. CDR1 is GTSNPN and CDR2 is SVGIG in the germline V gene (reference sequence). With 2 bases clipped from V and 2 bases from J, the junction kept 1 base outside the gene matches. The CDR3 extends over 13 amino acids.

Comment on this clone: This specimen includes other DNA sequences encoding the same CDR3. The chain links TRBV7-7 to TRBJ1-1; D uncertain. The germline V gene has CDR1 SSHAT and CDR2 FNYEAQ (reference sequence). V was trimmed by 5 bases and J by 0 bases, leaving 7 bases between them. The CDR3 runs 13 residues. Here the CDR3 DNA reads TGTGCCAGCAGCCCGGATTTGAACACTGAAGCTTTCTTT. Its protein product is CASSPDLNTEAFF.

The CDR3 coding sequence is TGTGCCAGCAGCCCCTCCTGGGCTAGCGGGAGAAACTACAATGAGCAGTTCTTC. Protein: CASSPSWASGRNYNEQFF. The rearrangement links TRBV7-9 to TRBJ2-1; TRBD2 agrees at 10 bases. V shed 5 bases, J shed 3 bases, and the junction held 13 bases outside the gene matches. Germline-derived CDR1 and CDR2 are SEHNR and FQNEAQ (reference sequence). This CDR3 has 18 residues.

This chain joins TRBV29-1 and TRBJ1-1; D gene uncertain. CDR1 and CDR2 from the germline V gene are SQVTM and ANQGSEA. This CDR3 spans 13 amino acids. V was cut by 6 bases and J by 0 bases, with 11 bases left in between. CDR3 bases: TGCAGCGTCCACCCCGACATGAACACTGAAGCTTTCTTT. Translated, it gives CSVHPDMNTEAFF.

The CDR3 nucleotides read TGCGCCAGCAGCACCGGGGGCTCCAAAAACATTCAGTACTTC. It encodes CASSTGGSKNIQYF. The V and J genes are TRBV5-1 and TRBJ2-4, with D perhaps given as TRBD1 or TRBD2 (6 bases each). Trimming cost V 4 bases and J 2 bases, with 10 bases left between them. This CDR3 comprises 14 residues. Germline V gene sequence: CDR1 SGHRS, CDR2 YFSETQ.

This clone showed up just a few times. CDR3 DNA sequence: TGTGCCATCAGTGACCGGACAGGATTCGGAACTAATGAAAAACTGTTTTTT. Protein: CAISDRTGFGTNEKLFF. The V call is TRBV10-3, the J call TRBJ1-4, with TRBD1 matching over 7 bases. Germline V gene lookup returns CDR1 ENHRY and CDR2 SYGVKD. The ends lost 3 bases at V and 1 base at J; junction bases unmatched: 8. CDR3 size: 17 residues.

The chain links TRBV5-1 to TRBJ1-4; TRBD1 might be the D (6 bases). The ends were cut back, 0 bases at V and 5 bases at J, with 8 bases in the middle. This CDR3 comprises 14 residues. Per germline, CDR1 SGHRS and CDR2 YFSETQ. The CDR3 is CASSLGQDNEKLFF. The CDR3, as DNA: TGCGCCAGCAGCTTGGGACAGGACAATGAAAAACTGTTTTTT.